This T cell receptor (beta chain) was retrieved from a study of blood T cell repertoires in COVID-19. The CDR3 consists of 14 residues. Trimming removed 2 bases at V and 5 bases at J, with 10 bases between. The germline V gene has CDR1 ENHRY and CDR2 SYGVKD. TCRdb keeps only in-frame clones here, not all; method: immunoSEQ multiplex PCR. Among about 280,000 clones, 85% were seen once, and the ten largest hold 2% to 3%. Recovered status applied to Cohort 3 donors who had two consecutive negative PCRs. It also applied to those with clearance or with symptom resolution. The source is a woman aged 45-65 years who had recovered from COVID-19. What was sequenced was PBMCs or T cells enriched from blood (not recorded which). The chain uses TRBV10-3 and TRBJ1-5; possibly TRBD1 for D (6 bases). The CDR3 coding sequence is TGTGCCATCAGTGAGGGACAGTTTGATCAGCCCCAGCATTTT. It translates to CAISEGQFDQPQHF.